The sequence of this T cell receptor (beta chain) was determined in a study of response to subunit inactivated influenza vaccine. The CDR3 runs to 16 residues. Trimming at V came to 5 bases and at J to 0 bases, leaving 5 bases not matched to a gene. Germline loops: CDR1 SGHVS, CDR2 FQNEAQ. This clonotype has at least ten counts. Its matching antigen is unknown. Notes on the study in general: The authors suggested that every seasonal influenza vaccination recruits few new T cells.

MiXCR was run by TCRdb on the RT-PCR reads, yielding one entry per CDR3 protein. Found here are about 500,000 distinct CDR3 sequences, 15% to 20% of them singletons; the top ten hold 3%. The sequence was collected from a man in his fifties or sixties who received an inactivated influenza vaccine. The J gene is TRBJ2-1, the V gene TRBV7-8; 9 bases match TRBD1. Source: CD4+ T cells sorted from PBMCs, taken around 2 years after vaccination. CDR3 region: CASSATGGFSYNEQFF. CDR3 in DNA: TGTGCCAGCAGCGCGACAGGGGGGTTCTCCTACAATGAGCAGTTCTTC.